Listed below are T cell receptor beta chains from one sample, sequenced in a study of blood T cell repertoires in COVID-19. The data were produced by immunoSEQ multiplex PCR, yet TCRdb's version contains in-frame clones alone and is incomplete. The table shows 350,000 or so clones, with about nine tenths occurring only once. Sequenced: PBMCs or T cells enriched from blood (not recorded which). The origin of the receptors is a woman aged 25 to 39 who had been exposed to COVID-19. Both conserved end residues are part of each CDR3. A D gene is named only where the DNA matches it firmly. Clone size is shown for a subset of rows, as once, few, many or a class of expanded clone.

D: TRBD1; J: TRBJ2-2; size: NA; V: TRBV5-1; DNA: TGCGCCAGCAGCCCTCGGACAGGGAACACCGGGGAGCTGTTTTTT; CDR3: CASSPRTGNTGELFF
D: TRBD1; J: TRBJ2-5; size: NA; V: TRBV7-3; DNA: TGTGCCAGCAGCTCCTACGGGACAGCAAAAGAGACCCAGTACTTC; CDR3: CASSSYGTAKETQYF
D: TRBD2; J: TRBJ2-1; size: NA; V: TRBV11-3; DNA: TGTGCCAGCAGCCTCGGGAGGGTGTACAATGAGCAGTTCTTC; CDR3: CASSLGRVYNEQFF
D: NA; J: TRBJ1-1; size: NA; V: TRBV7-3; DNA: TGTGCCAGCAGCTTAACGTTGGCACATAACACTGAAGCTTTCTTT; CDR3: CASSLTLAHNTEAFF
D: TRBD1; J: TRBJ1-5; size: NA; V: TRBV19; DNA: TGTGCCAGTAGTACTCACAGGGGCGATCAGCCCCAGCATTTT; CDR3: CASSTHRGDQPQHF
D: TRBD1; J: TRBJ1-1; size: NA; V: TRBV5-1; DNA: TGCGCCAGCAGCCCGGGACAGGGGGCGGCAGCTTTCTTT; CDR3: CASSPGQGAAAFF
D: NA; J: TRBJ1-2; size: NA; V: TRBV6-2/TRBV6-3; DNA: TGTGCCAGCAGTTACTCTGGGACACCTTATGGCTACACCTTC; CDR3: CASSYSGTPYGYTF
D: TRBD2; J: TRBJ2-3; size: once; V: TRBV27; DNA: TGTGCCAGCAGTTTAGGAGCGGGAGGCCGCACAGATACGCAGTATTTT; CDR3: CASSLGAGGRTDTQYF
D: NA; J: TRBJ2-7; size: NA; V: TRBV28; DNA: TGTGCCAGCAGTTTGTGGGCGGACAGAGCCTACGAGCAGTACTTC; CDR3: CASSLWADRAYEQYF
D: NA; J: TRBJ1-3; size: NA; V: TRBV14; DNA: TGTGCCAGCAGCCAAGATTGGGGGGGACTCACTGGAAACACCATATATTTT; CDR3: CASSQDWGGLTGNTIYF
D: NA; J: TRBJ1-1; size: NA; V: TRBV9; DNA: TGTGCCAGCAGCGTAGGGGACACCCCGAACACTGAAGCTTTCTTT; CDR3: CASSVGDTPNTEAFF
D: TRBD1; J: TRBJ2-7; size: NA; V: TRBV9; DNA: TGTGCCAGCAGCGTGGCCGGGACAGGTGCATACGAGCAGTACTTC; CDR3: CASSVAGTGAYEQYF
D: NA; J: TRBJ1-2; size: NA; V: TRBV28; DNA: TGTGCCAGCAGCCAAGGGGTAGGGAACTATGGCTACACCTTC; CDR3: CASSQGVGNYGYTF
D: TRBD2; J: TRBJ2-2; size: NA; V: TRBV28; DNA: TGTGCCACCGGGGGACTAGCGGGAGGGCCGCGGGCCGGGGAGCTGTTTTTT; CDR3: CATGGLAGGPRAGELFF
D: TRBD1; J: TRBJ1-5; size: NA; V: TRBV19; DNA: TGTGCCAGTAGTATAGAAGGGACAGGGGGACAGCCCCAGCATTTT; CDR3: CASSIEGTGGQPQHF
D: TRBD1; J: TRBJ1-4; size: once; V: TRBV10-2; DNA: TGCGCCAGCAGTGAGTCCGGACAGGGAGGTGAAAAACTGTTTTTT; CDR3: CASSESGQGGEKLFF
D: NA; J: TRBJ2-1; size: once; V: TRBV9; DNA: TGTGCCAGCAGCGTAGCAGGACTCCCACGGAATGGGGAGGAGGAGCAGTTCTTC; CDR3: CASSVAGLPRNGEEEQFF
D: TRBD1; J: TRBJ2-5; size: NA; V: TRBV9; DNA: TGTGCCAGCAGCCACGACAGGGTTGAGACCCAGTACTTC; CDR3: CASSHDRVETQYF
D: NA; J: TRBJ2-2; size: NA; V: TRBV10-1; DNA: TGCGCCAGCAGTGCGGGGAACACCGGGGAGCTGTTTTTT; CDR3: CASSAGNTGELFF
D: NA; J: TRBJ1-4; size: NA; V: TRBV9; DNA: TGTGCCAGCAGCGTATATCCCCACTCCGAAACTAATGAAAAACTGTTTTTT; CDR3: CASSVYPHSETNEKLFF
D: NA; J: TRBJ2-1; size: NA; V: TRBV30; DNA: TGTGCCTGGATTGGTGTAACCGGGAGCGCCTACAATGAGCAGTTCTTC; CDR3: CAWIGVTGSAYNEQFF
D: TRBD1; J: TRBJ2-7; size: NA; V: TRBV10-2; DNA: TGCGCCAGCGGCATAGGGGGCAGGGATGAGCAGTACTTC; CDR3: CASGIGGRDEQYF
D: NA; J: TRBJ1-5; size: few; V: TRBV18; DNA: TGTGCCAGCTCCCCAAGGACATCTGATCAGCCCCAGCATTTT; CDR3: CASSPRTSDQPQHF
D: TRBD1; J: TRBJ2-6; size: NA; V: TRBV25-1; DNA: TGTGCCACCAGGGGCCTCGACAGGGCCGGGGCCAACGTCCTGACTTTC; CDR3: CATRGLDRAGANVLTF
D: TRBD2; J: TRBJ2-3; size: once; V: TRBV29-1; DNA: TGCAGCGCTGCGCCCCGCTCTAGCGGGAGGGGGGATACGCAGTATTTT; CDR3: CSAAPRSSGRGDTQYF
D: NA; J: TRBJ2-7; size: NA; V: TRBV4-1; DNA: TGCGCCAGCAGCCAAGGGGGGGACAGAATTACCTACGAGCAGTACTTC; CDR3: CASSQGGDRITYEQYF
D: NA; J: TRBJ2-3; size: few; V: TRBV28; DNA: TGTGCCAGCAGTTTATTGATCTGGGCGAGTAGCACAGATACGCAGTATTTT; CDR3: CASSLLIWASSTDTQYF
D: NA; J: TRBJ2-1; size: NA; V: TRBV23-1; DNA: TGCGCCAGCAGTACCGAAGCAGGGCGTTACTACAATGAGCAGTTCTTC; CDR3: CASSTEAGRYYNEQFF
D: TRBD1; J: TRBJ1-5; size: NA; V: TRBV6-5; DNA: TGTGCCAGCAGGGGGACAGGCCCAAATCAGCCCCAGCATTTT; CDR3: CASRGTGPNQPQHF